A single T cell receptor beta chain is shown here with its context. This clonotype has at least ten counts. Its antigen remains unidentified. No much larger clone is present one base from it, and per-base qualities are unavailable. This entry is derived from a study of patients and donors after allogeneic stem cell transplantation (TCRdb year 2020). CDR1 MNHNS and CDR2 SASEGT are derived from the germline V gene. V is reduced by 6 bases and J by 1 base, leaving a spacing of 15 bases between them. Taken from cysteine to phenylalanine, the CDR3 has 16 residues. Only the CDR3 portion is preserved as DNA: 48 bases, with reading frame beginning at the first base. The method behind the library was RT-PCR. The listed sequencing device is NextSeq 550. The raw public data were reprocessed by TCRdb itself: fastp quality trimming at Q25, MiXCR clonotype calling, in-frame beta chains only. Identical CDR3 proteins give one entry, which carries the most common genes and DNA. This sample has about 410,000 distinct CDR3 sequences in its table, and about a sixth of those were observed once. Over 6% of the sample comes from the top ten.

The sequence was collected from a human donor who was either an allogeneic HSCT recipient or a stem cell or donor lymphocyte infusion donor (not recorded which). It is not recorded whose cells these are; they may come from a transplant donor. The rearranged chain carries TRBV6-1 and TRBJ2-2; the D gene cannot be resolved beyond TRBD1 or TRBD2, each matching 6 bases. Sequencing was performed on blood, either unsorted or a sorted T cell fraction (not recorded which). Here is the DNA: TGTGCCAGCAGACCCATGGGGGGCCGGAACACCGGGGAGCTGTTTTTT. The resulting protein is CASRPMGGRNTGELFF.